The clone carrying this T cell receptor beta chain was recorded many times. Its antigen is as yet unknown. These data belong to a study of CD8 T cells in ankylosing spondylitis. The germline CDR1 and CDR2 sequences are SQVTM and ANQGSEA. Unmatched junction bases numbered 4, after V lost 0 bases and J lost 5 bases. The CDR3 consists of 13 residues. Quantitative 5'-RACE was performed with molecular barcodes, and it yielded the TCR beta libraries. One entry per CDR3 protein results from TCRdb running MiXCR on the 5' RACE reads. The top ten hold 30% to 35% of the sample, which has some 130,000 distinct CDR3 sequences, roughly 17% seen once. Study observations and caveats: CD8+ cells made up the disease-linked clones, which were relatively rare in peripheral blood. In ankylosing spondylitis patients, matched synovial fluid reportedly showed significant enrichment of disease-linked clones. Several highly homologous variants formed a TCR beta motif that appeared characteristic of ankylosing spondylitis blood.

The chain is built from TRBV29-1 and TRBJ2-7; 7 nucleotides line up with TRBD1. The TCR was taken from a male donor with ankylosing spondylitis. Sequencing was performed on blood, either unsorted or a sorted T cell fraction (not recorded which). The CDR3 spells CSVEEETGNEQYF. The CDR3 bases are TGCAGCGTTGAAGAGGAGACAGGGAACGAGCAGTACTTC.